This T cell receptor (beta chain) originates from a study of T cell responses to AZD1222 COVID-19 vaccine. Findings and limits, study-wide: The reported proportion of spike-specific TCRs targeting unmutated variant regions was nearly half. Females made up more of the donors, who were largely white British, and clonal diversity may have come out too low.

About this clone: Its antigen remains unidentified.

Germline V gene lookup returns CDR1 ENHRY and CDR2 SYGVKD. The J segment lost 4 bases and the V segment lost 3 bases, leaving 14 bases of the junction unmatched. The CDR3 runs 17 residues. Using immunoSEQ multiplex PCR, the repertoire was profiled, and TCRdb retains in-frame clones only, with some absent. Of about 130,000 clones detected, more than 90% appear once; the ten largest clones hold about 1.1%. This chain links TRBV10-3 with TRBJ1-2; 7 nucleotides line up with TRBD1. This specimen consisted of peripheral blood, obtained 28 days after the second AZD1222 dose. The clonotype originates from an adult who received the AZD1222 COVID-19 vaccine. CDR3 nucleotides: TGTGCCATCAGTGAACCACAGGGGATTAGCCTATCCTATGGCTACACCTTC. Translating it yields CAISEPQGISLSYGYTF.